This passage covers 15 T cell receptor beta chains from one sample sequenced in a study of radiotherapy plus CTLA-4 blockade in lung cancer. Here immunoSEQ multiplex PCR was the method, and the copy in TCRdb shows in-frame clones only, minus some. The sample carries roughly 45,000 clones, over 55% recorded once. The specimen comprised peripheral blood, sampled from a patient treated with radiotherapy plus ipilimumab. The receptors were sampled from a human donor with non-small cell lung cancer who had a partial response to radiotherapy plus ipilimumab.

The chain's CDR3 is CASSVEASNQPQHF. The DNA of the CDR3 is TGTGCCAGCAGCGTAGAAGCAAGCAATCAGCCCCAGCATTTT. The chain is built from TRBV5-6 and TRBJ1-5; the D is unclear. This CDR3 comprises 14 residues. The V end was cut by 4 bases, the J end by 1 base, with 9 bases between. Germline V gene data show CDR1 as SGHDT and CDR2 as YYEEEE.

V usage is TRBV30 and J usage is TRBJ1-5; 7 bases line up with TRBD1. The CDR3 extends over 16 amino acids. CDR1 is GTSNPN, CDR2 SVGIG, per germline (reference sequence). Trimming cost V 2 bases and J 2 bases; bases outside gene matches: 9. This CDR3 is CAWSRTSGGGNQPQHF. CDR3 nucleotides: TGTGCCTGGAGTCGTACGTCAGGGGGTGGCAATCAGCCCCAGCATTTT.

The chain links TRBV28 to TRBJ1-5; a weak D match, TRBD1 (6 bases). V was shortened by 4 bases and J by 5 bases, with 24 bases between the two germline ends. The CDR3 loop spans 18 amino acids. Per the germline V gene, CDR1 is MDHEN and CDR2 is SYDVKM. The CDR3 loop is CASSSYLRGASGDQPQHF. The DNA for the CDR3 is TGTGCCAGCAGTTCATACCTCCGGGGGGCCAGTGGTGATCAGCCCCAGCATTTT.

This chain links TRBV19 with TRBJ2-7, with 8 positions matching TRBD2. CDR3 length: 15 amino acids. Looked up from germline, CDR1 is LNHDA and CDR2 is SQIVND (reference sequence). V shed 5 bases and J 3 bases; nucleotides not matched to a gene: 9. Here the CDR3 reads CASSRGGSGSYEQYF. For the CDR3, the DNA is TGTGCCAGTAGTCGGGGAGGAAGCGGGAGCTACGAGCAGTACTTC.

The V call is TRBV5-6, the J call TRBJ1-4, with 8 bases matching TRBD1. There are 16 residues in the CDR3. V shed 1 base, J shed 8 bases, and the junction held 10 bases outside the gene matches. The germline gives CDR1 SGHDT, CDR2 YYEEEE. The CDR3 region has the DNA TGTGCCAGCAGCTTGAGGGGGCTGACAGGGGCGGAAAAACTGTTTTTT. Residues: CASSLRGLTGAEKLFF.

The genes are TRBV2 and TRBJ2-5; tentative D call: TRBD1 (5 bases). Germline V gene lookup returns CDR1 SNHLY and CDR2 FYNNEI. The CDR3 spans 13 residues. Trimming stripped 6 bases from V and 5 bases from J, with 13 bases between. In DNA, the CDR3 is TGTGCCAGCAGCGAAATAGCAGGGGAGACCCAGTACTTC. Translation: CASSEIAGETQYF. Drawing the rest from reference TRBV2 and TRBJ2-5, the complete variable domain is EPEVTQTPSHQVTQMGQEVILRCVPISNHLYFYWYRQILGQKVEFLVSFYNNEISEKSEIFDDQFSVERPDGSNFTLKIRSTKLEDSAMYFCASSEIAGETQYFGPGTRLLVL.

This clone has a handful of counts. J is TRBJ1-5 and V is TRBV6-4; no definite D call. V was shortened by 8 bases and J by 4 bases, with 15 bases between the two germline ends. Germline values: CDR1 MRHNA, CDR2 SNTAGT. CDR3 length equals 14 residues. CDR3 in amino acids: CASCREPQNQPQHF. The CDR3 bases are TGTGCCAGCTGCCGGGAACCACAAAATCAGCCCCAGCATTTT.

The rearrangement links TRBV4-1 to TRBJ1-3; no reliable D call. V was shortened by 1 base and J by 0 bases, with 10 bases between the two germline ends. The germline V gene encodes CDR1 MGHRA and CDR2 YSYEKL. CDR3 length: 16 amino acids. For the CDR3, the DNA is TGCGCCAGCAGCCAAGCTTCCCCGCGCTCTGGAAACACCATATATTTT. Residues: CASSQASPRSGNTIYF.

The chain combines TRBV6-1 with TRBJ2-3; 8 bases map to TRBD2. CDR3 length equals 16 residues. Germline V gene lookup returns CDR1 MNHNS and CDR2 SASEGT. The ends lost 4 bases at V and 2 bases at J; junction bases unmatched: 8. The CDR3 region has the DNA TGTGCCAGCAGTGGAACACTAGCGGCGCTCACAGATACGCAGTATTTT. It yields the protein CASSGTLAALTDTQYF.

This chain connects TRBV13 to TRBJ1-3; 7 bases are shared with TRBD1. CDR1 and CDR2 from the germline V gene are PRHDT and FYEKMQ (reference sequence). V shed 5 bases and J 0 bases; nucleotides not matched to a gene: 7. The CDR3 covers 16 residues. The CDR3 DNA reads as TGTGCCAGCAGCGAGAGACAGGGCCGCTCTGGAAACACCATATATTTT. The encoded protein is CASSERQGRSGNTIYF.

The genes are TRBV9 and TRBJ1-2, with TRBD1 matching over 9 bases. The CDR3 contains 13 residues. The V segment lost 3 bases and the J segment 10 bases; nucleotides outside the gene matches: 7. The V gene's germline CDR1 is SGDLS and CDR2 YYNGEE. CDR3 region: CASSAGTGRNYTF. The CDR3 DNA reads TGTGCCAGCAGCGCTGGGACAGGGAGGAACTACACCTTC.

This chain joins TRBV5-1 and TRBJ1-1; 7 nucleotides align to TRBD1. The length of the CDR3 is 15 residues. Unmatched junction bases numbered 9, after V lost 3 bases and J lost 4 bases. Germline values: CDR1 SGHRS, CDR2 YFSETQ. Here the CDR3 DNA reads TGCGCCAGCAGCTCCCGACAGGGTACCGGCACTGAAGCTTTCTTT. Translated, it gives CASSSRQGTGTEAFF.

This clone has only one observation. The CDR3 sequence is CASRAGTGVAGELFF. CDR3 nucleotide sequence: TGTGCCAGCAGGGCCGGGACAGGGGTGGCCGGGGAGCTGTTTTTT. The rearrangement uses TRBV2 and TRBJ2-2, with 10 nucleotides matching TRBD1. The V segment lost 6 bases and the J segment 6 bases; nucleotides outside the gene matches: 7. There are 15 residues in the CDR3. Germline-derived CDR1 and CDR2 are SNHLY and FYNNEI.

This sequence joins TRBV2 and TRBJ1-2; TRBD1 might be the D (5 bases). Between the trimmed V and J ends, which lost 4 bases and 8 bases, there was a span of 8 bases. The CDR3 runs to 11 residues. The germline CDR1 and CDR2 sequences are SNHLY and FYNNEI. Here the CDR3 reads CASSAGLGYTF. The CDR3 nucleotides read TGTGCCAGCAGTGCAGGGCTGGGCTACACCTTC.

V and J are TRBV25-1 and TRBJ1-4; no reliable D call. This CDR3 has 16 amino acids. V lost 3 bases and J 3 bases, leaving 14 bases between the germline ends. Germline lookup yields CDR1 MGHDK and CDR2 SYGVNS. The CDR3 region has the DNA TGTGCCAGCAGTGATCCGAGACGGGGATCTAATGAAAAACTGTTTTTT. Encoded protein: CASSDPRRGSNEKLFF.